The 28 T cell receptor beta chains in this list originate from one sample, sequenced in a study of cytomegalovirus exposure and HLA in healthy donors. The PCR contained 60 Vbeta and 13 Jbeta primers. TCRdb's copy holds only in-frame clones and misses some; the assay was immunoSEQ multiplex PCR. Its table records 70,000 to 80,000 clones. The sample consisted of PBMCs. Every receptor here comes from a man between 35 and 55 years old in good health and CMV-seronegative.

The rearrangement joins TRBV19 to TRBJ2-6, with 8 bases that match TRBD2. Germline lookup yields CDR1 LNHDA and CDR2 SQIVND (reference sequence). The ends lost 3 bases at V and 0 bases at J; junction bases unmatched: 1. The CDR3 sequence is 16 residues long. The CDR3 here is CASSIAGGSGANVLTF. The CDR3, as DNA: TGTGCCAGTAGTATTGCGGGGGGCTCTGGGGCCAACGTCCTGACTTTC.

V is TRBV27 and J is TRBJ2-7, with 11 bases aligning to TRBD2. The CDR3 runs to 16 residues. CDR1 and CDR2 from the germline V gene are MNHEY and SMNVEV (reference sequence). Trimming took 7 bases from V and 5 from J; bases not matched to a gene: 13. CDR3 bases: TGTGCCAGCAAATTCACTTTAGCGGGGGGGCCCCACGAGCAGTACTTC. It is translated as CASKFTLAGGPHEQYF.

The V call is TRBV5-4, the J call TRBJ2-7; a possible D gene is TRBD2 (7 bases). In germline, CDR1 is SGHNT, CDR2 YYREEE (reference sequence). This CDR3 is built from 15 residues. Trimming removed 5 bases from V and 5 bases from J, with 20 bases in between. CDR3 DNA: TGTGCCAGCAGAAGTGGGGGGGGGCCTAAGGACGAGCAGTACTTC. Its protein is CASRSGGGPKDEQYF. The entire variable domain, with the rest obtained from reference TRBV5-4 and TRBJ2-7, is as follows: ETGVTQSPTHLIKTRGQQVTLRCSSQSGHNTVSWYQQALGQGPQFIFQYYREEENGRGNFPPRFSGLQFPNYSSELNVNALELDDSALYLCASRSGGGPKDEQYFGPGTRLTVT.

The chain recombines TRBV9 with TRBJ1-1, with 7 bases identical to TRBD1. Germline CDR1 SGDLS, CDR2 YYNGEE. CDR3 size: 14 residues. V gave up 2 bases and J gave up 1 base; unmatched junction bases: 2. DNA of the CDR3: TGTGCCAGCAGCGTTACAGGGGCGAACACTGAAGCTTTCTTT. Protein: CASSVTGANTEAFF.

The CDR3 region has the DNA TGTGCCAGTATTAATTTGCAGACTAGGAACACTGAAGCTTTCTTT. It yields the protein CASINLQTRNTEAFF. The chain joins TRBV19 to TRBJ1-1; D unclear. V gave up 7 bases and J gave up 1 base, with 16 bases separating them. Germline V gene data show CDR1 as LNHDA and CDR2 as SQIVND (reference sequence). The CDR3 is made up of 15 amino acids.

A word on this clone: The junction differs from germline at one of its ends, possibly a read error. Within the sample, other DNA sequences also encode this same CDR3. The V call is TRBV13, the J call TRBJ1-2, with TRBD1 matching 10 bases. Germline lookup yields CDR1 PRHDT and CDR2 FYEKMQ (reference sequence). The CDR3 covers 15 residues. This chain's CDR3 is CASTTRDRGNYGYTF. CDR3 in DNA: TGCGCCAGCACCACCCGGGACAGGGGTAACTATGGCTACACCTTC.

This chain connects TRBV28 to TRBJ2-7; D might be TRBD1 (6 bases). Germline values: CDR1 MDHEN, CDR2 SYDVKM. V lost 5 bases, J lost 3 bases, and 17 bases lay in between. CDR3 length equals 15 residues. DNA for the CDR3: TGTGCCAGCAGTAACCATTGGGGGCCTCACTACGAGCAGTACTTC. Translation gives CASSNHWGPHYEQYF.

The CDR3 DNA follows: TGTGCCAGCAGCGGAGGGACAGGGCAGGATTACGAGCAGTACTTC. Translation: CASSGGTGQDYEQYF. The chain combines TRBV5-6 with TRBJ2-7, with 9 positions matching TRBD1. Trimming cost V 4 bases and J 4 bases; bases outside gene matches: 9. There are 15 residues in the CDR3. CDR1 and CDR2 (germline): SGHDT, YYEEEE.

This sequence joins TRBV28 and TRBJ1-6; 7 bases align to TRBD1. The CDR3 consists of 17 residues. V lost 2 bases to trimming and J lost 7 bases; unmatched junction nucleotides: 11. CDR1 is MDHEN and CDR2 is SYDVKM in the germline V gene. CDR3 DNA sequence: TGTGCCAGCAGTTTAAGTCGACGTGCAGGGGGAAATTCACCCCTCCACTTT. Encoded protein: CASSLSRRAGGNSPLHF.

This chain connects TRBV7-6 to TRBJ2-3; 12 bases match TRBD2. Unmatched junction bases numbered 4, after V lost 6 bases and J lost 6 bases. The CDR3 length is 14 residues. CDR1 and CDR2 from the germline V gene are SGHVS and FNYEAQ. The DNA for the CDR3 is TGTGCCAGCAGACGGACTAGCGGGGCGGATACGCAGTATTTT. Its translation: CASRRTSGADTQYF.

V is TRBV11-3 and J is TRBJ2-7, with 9 bases identical to TRBD1. The CDR3 loop spans 16 amino acids. The germline gives CDR1 SGHNT, CDR2 YENEEA. V was clipped by 5 bases and J by 2 bases; unmatched bases: 10. CDR3 coding DNA: TGTGCCAGCAGCCAAAGGACAGGGGATGGGCCCTACGAGCAGTACTTC. Translating it yields CASSQRTGDGPYEQYF.

V and J are TRBV5-1 and TRBJ2-5, with unresolved D. The CDR3 extends over 13 amino acids. Germline CDR1 and CDR2: SGHRS and YFSETQ. V was pared by 1 base and J by 3 bases, with 7 bases between. CDR3 sequence: CASSLSAEETQYF. For the CDR3, the DNA is TGCGCCAGCAGCTTGAGCGCTGAAGAGACCCAGTACTTC.

J is TRBJ1-1 and V is TRBV4-2; tentatively, D is TRBD1 (5 bases). Germline CDR1 is LGHNA and CDR2 is YNFKEQ. V was trimmed by 3 bases and J by 8 bases, leaving 19 bases between them. CDR3 length: 15 residues. In DNA form, the CDR3 reads TGTGCCAGCAGCCAGGGGCGGGGGGGTCCACCAGAAGCTTTCTTT. The encoded protein is CASSQGRGGPPEAFF.

The CDR3 DNA follows: TGCGCCAGCAGCACCCCCACAGGGGTCTACGAGCAGTACTTC. Its translation: CASSTPTGVYEQYF. The chain couples TRBV4-1 to TRBJ2-7; 7 positions match TRBD1. CDR3 length: 14 amino acids. Unmatched junction bases numbered 7, after V lost 5 bases and J lost 3 bases. The germline gives CDR1 MGHRA, CDR2 YSYEKL.

The chain uses TRBV4-2 and TRBJ1-2, with D perhaps matching TRBD1 (6 bases). The CDR3 extends over 16 amino acids. Looked up from germline, CDR1 is LGHNA and CDR2 is YNFKEQ. Trimming stripped 1 base from V and 8 bases from J, with 20 bases between. The CDR3 loop is CASSQGRDTNSGGYTF. As DNA, the CDR3 is TGTGCCAGCAGCCAAGGTCGGGACACCAACTCCGGGGGCTACACCTTC.

The genes are TRBV5-1 and TRBJ1-1; D perhaps matches TRBD1 (5 bases). Germline loops: CDR1 SGHRS, CDR2 YFSETQ. Trimming left V 4 bases short and J 4 bases short, with 14 bases between. The CDR3 totals 14 residues. CDR3 loop: CASSGDYLGTEAFF. The CDR3 DNA follows: TGCGCCAGCAGCGGGGACTATTTGGGCACTGAAGCTTTCTTT.

V and J are TRBV5-6 and TRBJ2-3; 10 nucleotides align to TRBD1. V lost 4 bases and J lost 5; bases outside the gene matches: 16. CDR1 and CDR2 from the germline V gene are SGHDT and YYEEEE. This CDR3 region has 18 residues. The CDR3 sequence: CASSETFRDRGYIDTQYF. The CDR3 nucleotides are TGTGCCAGCAGCGAAACGTTCCGGGACAGGGGATACATAGATACGCAGTATTTT.

J is TRBJ1-4 and V is TRBV4-2; D not resolved. The V gene's germline CDR1 is LGHNA and CDR2 YNFKEQ. The CDR3 is 13 residues long. V lost 4 bases, J lost 8 bases, and 11 bases lay in between. CDR3 coding DNA: TGTGCCAGCAGCCCCGAAATGAGGGAAAAACTGTTTTTT. This gives the protein CASSPEMREKLFF.

The chain links TRBV14 to TRBJ2-7; TRBD1 matches 8 bases. The CDR3 runs to 13 residues. CDR1 is SGHDN, CDR2 FVKESK, per germline. With 6 bases clipped from V and 2 bases from J, the junction kept 3 bases outside the gene matches. CDR3 region: CASRRQGTYEQYF. The CDR3 DNA follows: TGTGCCAGCAGGAGACAGGGGACCTACGAGCAGTACTTC.

The chain carries TRBV18 and TRBJ2-2; a weak D match, TRBD2 (5 bases). V dropped 6 bases and J dropped 5 bases, with 16 bases sitting between them. This CDR3 contains 15 residues. Germline V lookup: CDR1 KGHSH, CDR2 LQKENI. As DNA, the CDR3 is TGTGCCAGCTCCCCGCGTCGGTCGGGGACCGGGGAGCTGTTTTTT. Translation gives CASSPRRSGTGELFF. The full variable domain, its missing parts supplied by reference TRBV18 and TRBJ2-2, is NAGVMQNPRHLVRRRGQEARLRCSPMKGHSHVYWYRQLPEEGLKFMVYLQKENIIDESGMPKERFSAEFPKEGPSILRIQQVVRGDSAAYFCASSPRRSGTGELFFGEGSRLTVL.

The rearrangement uses TRBV5-1 and TRBJ2-3, with D possibly TRBD1 on 6 matching bases. Germline V gene lookup returns CDR1 SGHRS and CDR2 YFSETQ. The CDR3 extends over 15 amino acids. V lost 3 bases to trimming and J lost 0 bases, with 11 bases between them. The CDR3 reads CASSWATGSTDTQYF. In DNA, the CDR3 is TGCGCCAGCAGCTGGGCGACAGGCAGCACAGATACGCAGTATTTT.

The chain carries TRBV6-5 and TRBJ2-2, with D maybe TRBD2 (7 bases). The CDR3 loop spans 14 amino acids. The V gene's germline CDR1 is MNHEY and CDR2 SVGAGI. The V end lost 8 bases, the J end lost 3 bases, and 13 bases lay between the germline ends. Written as DNA, the CDR3 is TGTGCCAGCGGGAGGGGGAGAGACACCGGGGAGCTGTTTTTT. It encodes CASGRGRDTGELFF.

This chain links TRBV5-5 with TRBJ2-1; no definite D call. CDR1 is SGHKS, CDR2 YYEKEE, per germline (reference sequence). This CDR3 region has 15 residues. V was shortened by 0 bases and J by 0 bases, with 7 bases between the two germline ends. The CDR3 region is CASSLAYSSYNEQFF. The CDR3 bases are TGTGCCAGCAGCTTGGCCTATAGCTCCTACAATGAGCAGTTCTTC.

V gene TRBV4-1 combines with J gene TRBJ1-6; the match to TRBD1 covers 8 bases. Trimming cost V 0 bases and J 10 bases; bases outside gene matches: 11. Germline loops: CDR1 MGHRA, CDR2 YSYEKL. This CDR3 is 17 amino acids long. The CDR3 DNA reads as TGCGCCAGCAGCCAAGACCGACAGGGGCGGAGAGGGTCACCCCTCCACTTT. Encoded protein: CASSQDRQGRRGSPLHF.

In DNA form, the CDR3 reads TGTGCCAGCAGCCCAGACGGCCGGGGGGGCACTGAAGCTTTCTTT. It yields the protein CASSPDGRGGTEAFF. The chain carries TRBV7-3 and TRBJ1-1; weak D call: TRBD1 (5 bases). The length of the CDR3 is 15 residues. V was trimmed by 5 bases and J by 4 bases, leaving 17 bases between them. CDR1 and CDR2 from the germline V gene are SGHTA and FQGTGA. The full variable domain, in which reference TRBV7-3 and TRBJ1-1 provide the parts outside the CDR3, is GAGVSQTPSNKVTEKGKYVELRCDPISGHTALYWYRQSLGQGPEFLIYFQGTGAADDSGLPNDRFFAVRPEGSVSTLKIQRTERGDSAVYLCASSPDGRGGTEAFFGQGTRLTVV.

The gene calls are TRBV18 and TRBJ2-7, with TRBD2 as a possible D gene (5 bases). There are 12 residues in the CDR3. The V and J ends lost 9 bases and 7 bases respectively, with 16 bases between them. Germline V gene lookup returns CDR1 KGHSH and CDR2 LQKENI. The CDR3 DNA reads TGTGCCAGTTCCTCCGGGGTTCGGGAGCAGTACTTC. It encodes CASSSGVREQYF.

The rearrangement uses TRBV14 and TRBJ2-7; no clear D gene. Germline assignment: CDR1 SGHDN and CDR2 FVKESK. V lost 1 base and J lost 1, with 5 bases in between. The CDR3 has 13 residues. The CDR3 spells CASSQVNSYEQYF. Written as DNA, the CDR3 is TGTGCCAGCAGCCAAGTTAATTCCTACGAGCAGTACTTC.

The chain couples TRBV11-2 to TRBJ1-2; D not resolved. Germline lookup yields CDR1 SGHAT and CDR2 FQNNGV. V was clipped by 3 bases and J by 6 bases, with 5 bases between them. The CDR3 has 11 residues. In DNA, the CDR3 is TGTGCCAGCAGCTTTGCTAATGGCTACACCTTC. Translation gives CASSFANGYTF.